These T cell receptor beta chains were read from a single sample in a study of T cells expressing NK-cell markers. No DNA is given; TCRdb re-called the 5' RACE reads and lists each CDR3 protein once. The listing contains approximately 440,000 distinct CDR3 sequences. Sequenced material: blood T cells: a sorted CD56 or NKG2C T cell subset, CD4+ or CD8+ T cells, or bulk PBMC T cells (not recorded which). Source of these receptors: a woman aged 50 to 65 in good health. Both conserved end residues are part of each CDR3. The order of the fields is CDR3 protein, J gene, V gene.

cdr3_aa: CASSPQGTEVFHVGYTF
j_call: TRBJ1-2
v_call: TRBV4-1

cdr3_aa: CASSQGRGSGNTIYF
j_call: TRBJ1-3
v_call: TRBV5-1

cdr3_aa: CASSPAILSAASDEQFF
j_call: TRBJ2-1
v_call: TRBV7-2

cdr3_aa: CASSTRKTRGSYNEQFF
j_call: TRBJ2-1
v_call: TRBV3-1

cdr3_aa: CSVLQFSGHGYTF
j_call: TRBJ1-2
v_call: TRBV29-1

cdr3_aa: CASSLRLAGGSYNEQFF
j_call: TRBJ2-1
v_call: TRBV11-2

cdr3_aa: CASGFGAPNTGELFF
j_call: TRBJ2-2
v_call: TRBV12-5

cdr3_aa: CASSPGLAGRQETQYF
j_call: TRBJ2-5
v_call: TRBV7-9

cdr3_aa: CSVTPGDYGYTF
j_call: TRBJ1-2
v_call: TRBV29-1

cdr3_aa: CSARTGTGVNGNQPQHF
j_call: TRBJ1-5
v_call: TRBV20-1

cdr3_aa: CASSQDRLMVFREQYF
j_call: TRBJ2-7
v_call: TRBV7-9

cdr3_aa: CASTSGGPYNEQFF
j_call: TRBJ2-1
v_call: TRBV6-2/TRBV6-3

cdr3_aa: CASSGGTSGIYEQFF
j_call: TRBJ2-1
v_call: TRBV9

cdr3_aa: CSATPGQGGPGTQYF
j_call: TRBJ2-5
v_call: TRBV20-1

cdr3_aa: CASSWTGDNQPQHF
j_call: TRBJ1-5
v_call: TRBV6-2/TRBV6-3

cdr3_aa: CASSPRVLVHEQYF
j_call: TRBJ2-7
v_call: TRBV7-8

cdr3_aa: CSARGLAWYTGELFF
j_call: TRBJ2-2
v_call: TRBV20-1

cdr3_aa: CASSSTGGTQYF
j_call: TRBJ2-3
v_call: TRBV19

cdr3_aa: CASSKSRTGVDTQYF
j_call: TRBJ2-3
v_call: TRBV21-1

cdr3_aa: CASRDWGEAETQYF
j_call: TRBJ2-5
v_call: TRBV6-6

cdr3_aa: CASSLEGTTGYTF
j_call: TRBJ1-2
v_call: TRBV7-9

cdr3_aa: CSVELTGGQGETQYF
j_call: TRBJ2-5
v_call: TRBV29-1

cdr3_aa: CSASGFSREGLSDTQYF
j_call: TRBJ2-3
v_call: TRBV20-1

cdr3_aa: CASSDPQGIQYF
j_call: TRBJ2-4
v_call: TRBV6-4

cdr3_aa: CASSYTSGRVGEQYF
j_call: TRBJ2-7
v_call: TRBV12-3/TRBV12-4

cdr3_aa: CASSRSGTTDTQYF
j_call: TRBJ2-3
v_call: TRBV5-1

cdr3_aa: CASSLVGGRRDTQYF
j_call: TRBJ2-3
v_call: TRBV12-3/TRBV12-4

cdr3_aa: CASTYLVNTEAFF
j_call: TRBJ1-1
v_call: TRBV2

cdr3_aa: CASSQAGERTRGAFF
j_call: TRBJ1-1
v_call: TRBV14

cdr3_aa: CASSRRTGPASLSSYEQYF
j_call: TRBJ2-7
v_call: TRBV5-1

cdr3_aa: CASSVVSGTRAYNEQFF
j_call: TRBJ2-1
v_call: TRBV9

cdr3_aa: CATSGGGFYTF
j_call: TRBJ1-2
v_call: TRBV24-1

cdr3_aa: CSASPAVANTGELFF
j_call: TRBJ2-2
v_call: TRBV20-1

cdr3_aa: CAGLWGDYNEQFF
j_call: TRBJ2-1
v_call: TRBV12-5

cdr3_aa: CASSGRGWGNNEQFF
j_call: TRBJ2-1
v_call: TRBV5-1

cdr3_aa: CASSQGPSGHTDTQYF
j_call: TRBJ2-3
v_call: TRBV4-2

cdr3_aa: CATSDLTPPTSGRGIEQFF
j_call: TRBJ2-1
v_call: TRBV24-1

cdr3_aa: CASRQTGPQETQYF
j_call: TRBJ2-5
v_call: TRBV19

cdr3_aa: CASSLAGQGRQETQYF
j_call: TRBJ2-5
v_call: TRBV12-3/TRBV12-4